Following are 18 T cell receptor beta chains from one sample sequenced in a study of regulatory T cells in long-lasting Graves disease. Through Arm-PCR of CDR3 regions and iRepertoire HTBI primers, TCR beta libraries were built. Via MiXCR, TCRdb re-called the multiplex PCR reads, giving one row per CDR3 protein. The repertoire has hundreds of thousands of distinct CDR3 sequences, 16% of them found once; the top ten carry about 17%. Specified time point: newly diagnosed GD, antithyroid drugs for less than 3 months. Scientists built the TCR library using RNA that was extracted from PBMCs. These same data were also listed under a study on T cells in Graves' hyperthyroidism and ophthalmopathy.

Sequencing was performed on peripheral blood mononuclear cells (PBMCs), taken at new diagnosis, from a patient treated with antithyroid drugs. The receptors here all came from a woman aged 25 to 39 with Graves disease.

This clonotype has ten or more counts. The chain is built from TRBV20-1 and TRBJ2-3; D gene uncertain. The length of the CDR3 is 15 residues. V lost 0 bases to trimming and J lost 2 bases, with 12 bases between them. CDR1 and CDR2 from the germline V gene are DFQATT and SNEGSKA (reference sequence). The CDR3, as DNA: TGCAGTGCTAGAGATCATAGGGTATCCACAGATACGCAGTATTTT. It specifies CSARDHRVSTDTQYF.

The table lists this clonotype with many counts. This rearrangement joins TRBV2 to TRBJ2-2; tentative D call: TRBD1 (5 bases). CDR1 and CDR2 from the germline V gene are SNHLY and FYNNEI. The CDR3 has 12 residues. The V gene lost 7 bases and the J gene lost 7 bases, with 10 bases spanning the gap. The CDR3 bases are TGTGCCAGCAATAGGGGTAACGGGGAGCTGTTTTTT. Residues: CASNRGNGELFF.

This clonotype has a handful of counts. The V call is TRBV6-1, the J call TRBJ1-4; tentatively, D is TRBD1 (5 bases). Per germline, CDR1 MNHNS and CDR2 SASEGT. The CDR3 extends over 14 amino acids. V dropped 10 bases and J dropped 5 bases, with 17 bases sitting between them. The CDR3 DNA reads as TGTGCCACCAGGGCGGGGGAAGGGAATGAAAAACTGTTTTTT. As protein: CATRAGEGNEKLFF.

The CDR3 region is CASSQAPSSGNTIYF. The DNA of the CDR3 is TGTGCCAGCAGCCAAGCCCCGTCCTCTGGAAACACCATATATTTT. The chain joins TRBV4-2 to TRBJ1-3, with D hard to call. Germline V CDR1 and CDR2: LGHNA, YNFKEQ. V was trimmed by 1 base and J by 0 bases, leaving 7 bases between them. This CDR3 is built from 15 residues.

V usage is TRBV5-8 and J usage is TRBJ2-1; no reliable D call. Per the germline V gene, CDR1 is SGHTS and CDR2 is YDEGEE. CDR3 length: 12 residues. V was clipped by 6 bases and J by 9 bases, with 13 bases between them. Here the CDR3 DNA reads TGTGCCAGCACTCCGGGTAGGCCTGAGCAGTTCTTC. Its protein product is CASTPGRPEQFF.

The CDR3 sequence: CASSEKGARTEAFF. CDR3 in DNA: TGTGCCAGCAGTGAAAAGGGGGCGCGGACTGAAGCTTTCTTT. The V and J genes are TRBV27 and TRBJ1-1; 7 bases align to TRBD1. The CDR3 is 14 residues long. V dropped 5 bases and J dropped 5; count of bases not matched to a gene: 8. Germline CDR1 reads MNHEY; CDR2 reads SMNVEV (reference sequence).

This clonotype was counted only a few times. The rearrangement joins TRBV7-2 to TRBJ2-7, with D possibly matching TRBD2 (6 bases). CDR1 SGHTA and CDR2 FQGNSA come from the germline V gene. The CDR3 has 17 amino acids. The V and J ends lost 3 bases and 1 base respectively, with 19 bases between them. The CDR3: CASSFRVGGMKSYEQYF. CDR3 nucleotide sequence: TGTGCCAGCAGCTTTAGGGTCGGCGGGATGAAGTCCTACGAGCAGTACTTC.

Comment on this clonotype: This clone may be a read error of a much larger clone one base away. The rearrangement joins TRBV27 to TRBJ2-7; a weak D match, TRBD1 (5 bases). Germline CDR1 is MNHEY and CDR2 is SMNVEV (reference sequence). The CDR3 runs to 12 residues. Written as DNA, the CDR3 is TGTGCCAACAGTCCGACCAAGGGGGAGCAGTACTTC. As protein: CANSPTKGEQYF.

This clonotype was observed many times. This sequence joins TRBV7-2 and TRBJ1-4; D possibly corresponds to TRBD1 (5 bases). Between the trimmed V and J ends, which lost 4 bases and 14 bases, there was a span of 14 bases. The V gene's germline CDR1 is SGHTA and CDR2 FQGNSA. The CDR3 totals 12 residues. DNA for the CDR3: TGTGCCAGCAGCTCCCTGGCCGGGACCCTGTTTTTT. Translated, it gives CASSSLAGTLFF. The full variable domain, its missing parts supplied by reference TRBV7-2 and TRBJ1-4, is GAGVSQSPSNKVTEKGKDVELRCDPISGHTALYWYRQSLGQGLEFLIYFQGNSAPDKSGLPSDRFSAERTGGSVSTLTIQRTQQEDSAVYLCASSSLAGTLFFGSGTQLSVL.

This rearrangement joins TRBV7-2 to TRBJ1-5, with D unresolved. Germline V lookup: CDR1 SGHTA, CDR2 FQGNSA. The CDR3 has 15 residues. V was clipped by 1 base and J by 7 bases, with 14 bases between them. CDR3 amino acids: CASSLEGSGQQPQHF. The CDR3 nucleotides read TGTGCCAGCAGCTTAGAAGGGAGCGGTCAGCAGCCCCAGCATTTT.

The rearrangement links TRBV28 to TRBJ2-7; possibly TRBD2 for D (6 bases). The germline V gene has CDR1 MDHEN and CDR2 SYDVKM. The CDR3 length is 14 residues. Trimming stripped 1 base from V and 5 bases from J, with 12 bases between. The CDR3 DNA is TGTGCCAGCAGTTTATATGGGGGGTTCAACGAGCAGTACTTC. Residues: CASSLYGGFNEQYF.

The table lists this clonotype with many counts. The chain is built from TRBV28 and TRBJ2-2, with D unclear. Trimming shortened V by 6 bases and J by 5 bases, and 7 bases separated the two germline ends. CDR1 MDHEN and CDR2 SYDVKM come from the germline V gene. The CDR3 runs 12 residues. For the CDR3, the DNA is TGTGCCAGCAGCTATTTAACCGGGGAGCTGTTTTTT. It is translated as CASSYLTGELFF.

This clonotype appeared a few times. The chain is built from TRBV4-1 and TRBJ1-4, with a weak D call TRBD1 (6 bases). The CDR3 runs 16 residues. The germline gives CDR1 MGHRA, CDR2 YSYEKL. Trimming removed 5 bases from V and 4 bases from J, with 17 bases in between. The CDR3 DNA is TGCGCCAGCAGCTTCAAGGACAGCCCCAATAATGAAAAACTGTTTTTT. This translates into CASSFKDSPNNEKLFF.

This clonotype showed up many times. This chain connects TRBV7-9 to TRBJ2-1; 8 bases line up with TRBD2. The germline V gene encodes CDR1 SEHNR and CDR2 FQNEAQ (reference sequence). This CDR3 has 15 amino acids. V was pared by 2 bases and J by 7 bases, with 7 bases of the junction left unmatched. Written as DNA, the CDR3 is TGTGCCAGCAGCTTACTTAGCGGGATTCTAAATGAGCAGTTCTTC. Its protein is CASSLLSGILNEQFF.

Many counts were recorded for this clonotype. The gene calls are TRBV6-1 and TRBJ2-1; 7 nucleotides line up with TRBD2. The CDR3 is 15 residues long. In germline, CDR1 is MNHNS, CDR2 SASEGT. Trimming took 5 bases from V and 7 from J; bases not matched to a gene: 11. This CDR3 reads CASSNMWTSPNEQFF. In DNA, the CDR3 is TGTGCCAGCAGTAACATGTGGACTAGTCCTAATGAGCAGTTCTTC.

This clonotype was seen at least ten times. The rearrangement links TRBV28 to TRBJ2-1, with D uncertain. The V gene's germline CDR1 is MDHEN and CDR2 SYDVKM. The V gene lost 2 bases and the J gene lost 6 bases, with 8 bases spanning the gap. CDR3 size: 13 residues. The CDR3 DNA follows: TGTGCCAGCAGTTTAGACGTCATCAATGAGCAGTTCTTC. This sequence encodes CASSLDVINEQFF. The whole variable domain, filled in from reference TRBV28 and TRBJ2-1, reads DVKVTQSSRYLVKRTGEKVFLECVQDMDHENMFWYRQDPGLGLRLIYFSYDVKMKEKGDIPEGYSVSREKKERFSLILESASTNQTSMYLCASSLDVINEQFFGPGTRLTVL.

Remarks on this clonotype: A much larger clone differs by one base, so this may be a read error. The chain couples TRBV6-1 to TRBJ2-7; D is ambiguous. The CDR3 has 15 amino acids. Germline-derived CDR1 and CDR2 are MNHNS and SASEGT. The CDR3 here is CSSSELGLLPYEQYF. The DNA of the CDR3 is TGTTCCAGCAGTGAACTCGGGCTCCTACCCTACGAGCAGTACTTC.

For this clonotype: A far more abundant clone sits one base away, making this likely a read error. In this CDR3 the conserved last residue, phenylalanine or tryptophan, is missing, so a read error is likely. This chain joins TRBV7-9 and TRBJ2-1, with D possibly being TRBD2 (5 bases). The CDR3 runs to 14 residues. Germline CDR1 is SEHNR and CDR2 is FQNEAQ (reference sequence). V was shortened by 5 bases and J by 8 bases, with 16 bases between the two germline ends. CDR3 sequence reads: CASSAGSHGDEQFL. The CDR3 DNA follows: TGTGCCAGCAGCGCCGGGTCCCACGGGGATGAGCAGTTCCTC.